The 28 T cell receptor beta chains in this list originate from one sample, sequenced in a study of OX40 agonist ivuxolimab in advanced cancers. Profiled with immunoSEQ multiplex PCR; TCRdb holds only in-frame clones, not every one. The repertoire includes over 20,000 clones, about 86% of them detected once, and around a quarter sits in the top ten. Sample: CD4+ or CD8+ T cells sorted from blood, taken in a trial of the OX40 agonist ivuxolimab. These receptors originate from an adult with an advanced solid tumor such as melanoma, head and neck, liver or kidney cancer.

This chain uses TRBV6-5 with TRBJ2-5, with a weak D call TRBD2 (6 bases). V gave up 7 bases and J gave up 5 bases, with 11 bases separating them. Germline V gives CDR1 MNHEY, CDR2 SVGAGI. The CDR3 is made up of 12 amino acids. The CDR3 region is CASTRDFETQYF. CDR3 DNA: TGTGCCAGCACTCGGGACTTTGAGACCCAGTACTTC.

Here the CDR3 reads CASSLWGTSGSYEQYF. CDR3 nucleotides: TGTGCCAGCAGTTTATGGGGGACTAGCGGGAGTTACGAGCAGTACTTC. This chain uses TRBV28 with TRBJ2-7; 14 nucleotides agree with TRBD2. In germline, CDR1 is MDHEN, CDR2 SYDVKM. The length of the CDR3 is 16 residues. Trimming cost V 0 bases and J 4 bases; bases outside gene matches: 2.

This clone was recorded only once. The chain couples TRBV29-1 to TRBJ2-1, with 7 bases matching TRBD2. In germline, CDR1 is SQVTM, CDR2 ANQGSEA. This CDR3 region has 16 residues. The junction had 15 bases not matched to a gene; V was cut back by 5 bases and J by 5 bases. CDR3 sequence reads: CSVPRGGSTIHNEQFF. The CDR3 DNA reads TGCAGCGTTCCTAGGGGCGGGAGCACGATCCACAATGAGCAGTTCTTC.

The chain has TRBV25-1 and TRBJ1-2; D is ambiguous. CDR1 and CDR2 from the germline V gene are MGHDK and SYGVNS. The CDR3 is made up of 13 amino acids. V dropped 5 bases and J dropped 4 bases, with 11 bases sitting between them. CDR3 sequence (DNA): TGTGCCAGCAGTACCGGGAACCTCTATGGCTACACCTTC. Its protein is CASSTGNLYGYTF.

This clone has just a few counts. The gene calls are TRBV9 and TRBJ2-1; no clear D. This CDR3 spans 12 amino acids. Germline CDR1 reads SGDLS; CDR2 reads YYNGEE. Trimming pared 2 bases from V and 5 bases from J, leaving 5 bases between. CDR3 sequence (DNA): TGTGCCAGCAGCGTGGATGACAATGAGCAGTTCTTC. Residues: CASSVDDNEQFF.

This rearrangement joins TRBV6-4 to TRBJ2-7; 11 nucleotides align to TRBD1. The CDR3 is 14 amino acids. Trimming removed 6 bases from V and 4 bases from J; junction bases left unmatched: 5. The V gene's germline CDR1 is MRHNA and CDR2 SNTAGT. The CDR3 region is CASRTGTGGYEQYF. The CDR3 DNA reads as TGTGCCAGCAGAACCGGGACAGGGGGGTACGAGCAGTACTTC.

The V gene is TRBV9, the J gene TRBJ2-1, with 7 bases identical to TRBD2. Trimming removed 3 bases from V and 7 bases from J; junction bases left unmatched: 7. CDR1 and CDR2 (germline): SGDLS, YYNGEE. The CDR3 contains 14 residues. CDR3 residues: CASSASGGGNEQFF. The CDR3 bases are TGTGCCAGCAGCGCTAGCGGAGGTGGGAATGAGCAGTTCTTC.

This chain connects TRBV6-5 to TRBJ2-1; 9 bases match TRBD1. Germline V gene lookup returns CDR1 MNHEY and CDR2 SVGAGI. Trimming took 9 bases from V and 10 from J; bases not matched to a gene: 10. This CDR3 contains 13 residues. The CDR3 is CASRQGVLGEQFF. CDR3 DNA sequence: TGTGCCAGTAGACAGGGGGTATTAGGCGAGCAGTTCTTC.

This chain connects TRBV7-3 to TRBJ2-4; tentative D call: TRBD1 (5 bases). CDR1 SGHTA and CDR2 FQGTGA come from the germline V gene. Trimming removed 1 base at V and 9 bases at J, with 13 bases between. This CDR3 has 14 residues. The CDR3 sequence: CASSLRPAQGIQYF. The CDR3 nucleotides are TGTGCCAGCAGCTTAAGGCCAGCTCAGGGCATTCAGTACTTC.

This chain joins TRBV27 and TRBJ2-1; 10 bases agree with TRBD2. V shed 4 bases and J 10 bases; nucleotides not matched to a gene: 16. The CDR3 totals 17 residues. Per germline, CDR1 MNHEY and CDR2 SMNVEV (reference sequence). The CDR3 DNA sequence: TGTGCCAGCAGTTCAACCTTAGCGGGAGGCCCGCTTGGGGAGCAGTTCTTC. Translation: CASSSTLAGGPLGEQFF.

The gene calls are TRBV30 and TRBJ2-7; 8 nucleotides match TRBD2. The CDR3 loop spans 14 amino acids. From germline, CDR1 is GTSNPN and CDR2 SVGIG (reference sequence). The V gene end was trimmed by 0 bases and the J gene end by 3 bases; junction bases not matched to a gene: 4. CDR3 residues: CAWSVSSGSYEQYF. CDR3 nucleotides: TGTGCCTGGAGTGTAAGCAGCGGGAGCTACGAGCAGTACTTC.

This clone was counted a single time. The V gene is TRBV7-8, the J gene TRBJ2-2; D remains ambiguous. Germline assignment: CDR1 SGHVS and CDR2 FQNEAQ. Deletions cut 0 bases from V and 10 bases from J, with 6 bases between. The CDR3 length is 12 residues. The CDR3 region is CASSLAGVELFF. In DNA, the CDR3 is TGTGCCAGCAGCTTAGCGGGTGTGGAGCTGTTTTTT.

V is TRBV28 and J is TRBJ2-2; 9 nucleotides line up with TRBD1. Germline-derived CDR1 and CDR2 are MDHEN and SYDVKM. The junction had 9 bases not matched to a gene; V was cut back by 5 bases and J by 5 bases. The CDR3 is made up of 16 amino acids. The CDR3 region is CASSIQGAATTGELFF. CDR3 DNA sequence: TGTGCCAGCAGTATACAGGGGGCTGCAACAACCGGGGAGCTGTTTTTT.

The chain has TRBV10-3 and TRBJ2-3; TRBD2 agrees at 10 bases. The V gene end was trimmed by 10 bases and the J gene end by 3 bases; junction bases not matched to a gene: 16. The CDR3 runs to 17 residues. The germline V gene encodes CDR1 ENHRY and CDR2 SYGVKD. The CDR3 region is CATAGAVAGGSTDTQYF. The CDR3 region has the DNA TGTGCCACCGCCGGAGCGGTAGCGGGAGGTTCGACAGATACGCAGTATTTT.

This chain joins TRBV27 and TRBJ2-7, with D perhaps being TRBD1 or TRBD2 (7 bases each). The CDR3 sequence is 16 residues long. Per the germline V gene, CDR1 is MNHEY and CDR2 is SMNVEV (reference sequence). V gave up 4 bases and J gave up 2 bases, with 18 bases separating them. The CDR3 sequence: CASSSDSQGRAYEQYF. CDR3 coding DNA: TGTGCCAGCAGTTCCGACTCACAGGGGAGGGCCTACGAGCAGTACTTC.

The gene calls are TRBV4-2 and TRBJ2-7; 8 bases align to TRBD2. The CDR3 contains 15 residues. Germline-derived CDR1 and CDR2 are LGHNA and YNFKEQ. Trimming removed 0 bases from V and 3 bases from J; junction bases left unmatched: 4. CDR3 protein: CASSQEKSGSYEQYF. In nucleotides, the CDR3 is TGTGCCAGCAGCCAAGAAAAAAGCGGGAGCTACGAGCAGTACTTC.

This chain uses TRBV11-2 with TRBJ2-7; 8 bases align to TRBD1. The CDR3 covers 13 residues. After removal of 5 bases from V and 6 bases from J, the junction contained 6 bases not matched to a gene. CDR1 is SGHAT and CDR2 is FQNNGV in the germline V gene. CDR3 in amino acids: CASSGDRWREQYF. The CDR3 nucleotides read TGTGCCAGCAGCGGGGACAGGTGGCGCGAGCAGTACTTC.

The genes are TRBV4-3 and TRBJ2-1; 7 bases match TRBD2. The CDR3 extends over 16 amino acids. Per the germline V gene, CDR1 is LGHNA and CDR2 is YSLEER. With 1 base clipped from V and 4 bases from J, the junction kept 7 bases outside the gene matches. The DNA for the CDR3 is TGCGCCAGCAGCCAAGGTGCTAGCGGCGTGTACAATGAGCAGTTCTTC. Its protein is CASSQGASGVYNEQFF.

The gene calls are TRBV13 and TRBJ2-7; D possibly corresponds to TRBD1 (6 bases). Germline CDR1 reads PRHDT; CDR2 reads FYEKMQ (reference sequence). The CDR3 extends over 14 amino acids. The V and J ends lost 6 bases and 2 bases respectively, with 14 bases between them. CDR3: CASSYSGQPYEQYF. The DNA for the CDR3 is TGTGCCAGCAGTTACTCCGGACAGCCCTACGAGCAGTACTTC. Full variable domain (rest looked up from reference TRBV13 and TRBJ2-7): AAGVIQSPRHLIKEKRETATLKCYPIPRHDTVYWYQQGPGQDPQFLISFYEKMQSDKGSIPDRFSAQQFSDYHSELNMSSLELGDSALYFCASSYSGQPYEQYFGPGTRLTVT.

This sequence joins TRBV9 and TRBJ2-1; D unclear. The germline V gene has CDR1 SGDLS and CDR2 YYNGEE. The CDR3 covers 15 residues. Trimming removed 0 bases from V and 0 bases from J, with 7 bases in between. CDR3 bases: TGTGCCAGCAGCGTAGGATTTCCCTCCTACAATGAGCAGTTCTTC. The encoded protein is CASSVGFPSYNEQFF. Filled out from reference TRBV9 and TRBJ2-1, the complete variable domain reads DSGVTQTPKHLITATGQRVTLRCSPRSGDLSVYWYQQSLDQGLQFLIQYYNGEERAKGNILERFSAQQFPDLHSELNLSSLELGDSALYFCASSVGFPSYNEQFFGPGTRLTVL.

V is TRBV5-4 and J is TRBJ2-3; 8 bases agree with TRBD2. The length of the CDR3 is 15 residues. V lost 2 bases to trimming and J lost 1 base; unmatched junction nucleotides: 3. CDR1 is SGHNT and CDR2 is YYREEE in the germline V gene (reference sequence). CDR3 DNA: TGTGCCAGCAGCTTAGGACTAGCTCGCACAGATACGCAGTATTTT. This gives the protein CASSLGLARTDTQYF.

This clone was seen just once. The chain carries TRBV5-4 and TRBJ1-2; 8 bases align to TRBD1. Unmatched junction bases numbered 11, after V lost 4 bases and J lost 6 bases. Germline lookup yields CDR1 SGHNT and CDR2 YYREEE (reference sequence). This CDR3 has 15 residues. The CDR3 coding sequence is TGTGCCAGCAGCCGGCAGGGGGCGCTTACGGATGGCTACACCTTC. Translating gives CASSRQGALTDGYTF. Using reference TRBV5-4 and TRBJ1-2 for the parts outside the CDR3, the full variable domain is ETGVTQSPTHLIKTRGQQVTLRCSSQSGHNTVSWYQQALGQGPQFIFQYYREEENGRGNFPPRFSGLQFPNYSSELNVNALELDDSALYLCASSRQGALTDGYTFGSGTRLTVV.

The CDR3 bases are TGTGCCAGCAGCAAAGGGAAAAAAGGTCACTCCTACGAGCAGTACTTC. It translates to CASSKGKKGHSYEQYF. The chain recombines TRBV21-1 with TRBJ2-7. TRBV21-1 is a documented pseudogene. The CDR3 is made up of 16 amino acids.

The chain is built from TRBV5-5 and TRBJ2-1; 13 positions match TRBD2. Germline loops: CDR1 SGHKS, CDR2 YYEKEE (reference sequence). V lost 5 bases to trimming and J lost 0 bases; unmatched junction nucleotides: 2. The CDR3 is made up of 16 amino acids. CDR3 bases: TGTGCCAGCAGTTGGACTAGCGGGAGCTCCTACAATGAGCAGTTCTTC. Translating it yields CASSWTSGSSYNEQFF.

The J gene is TRBJ2-1, the V gene TRBV10-1, with 11 bases identical to TRBD2. The germline V gene encodes CDR1 WNHNN and CDR2 SYGVQD (reference sequence). V gave up 3 bases and J gave up 4 bases; unmatched junction bases: 5. CDR3 length equals 16 residues. The CDR3 here is CASSELAGGPYNEQFF. As DNA, the CDR3 is TGCGCCAGCAGTGAATTAGCGGGAGGGCCTTACAATGAGCAGTTCTTC.

Regarding this clone: In the same sample, other DNA sequences code for this CDR3. CDR3 bases: TGTGCCAGCAGTTTGGGACAGGGGTACAGGTCACCCCTCCACTTT. As protein: CASSLGQGYRSPLHF. The V and J genes are TRBV6-5 and TRBJ1-6; 10 bases align to TRBD1. The CDR3 has 15 residues. The V gene's germline CDR1 is MNHEY and CDR2 SVGAGI. With V trimmed by 4 bases and J by 10 bases, 7 bases remained unmatched.

This chain uses TRBV19 with TRBJ2-7; 11 nucleotides agree with TRBD2. Germline V lookup: CDR1 LNHDA, CDR2 SQIVND (reference sequence). This CDR3 has 15 residues. Unmatched junction bases numbered 3, after V lost 4 bases and J lost 1 base. CDR3 in DNA: TGTGCCAGTAGTAGCGCTAGCGGGAGGTCCTACGAGCAGTACTTC. Amino acids: CASSSASGRSYEQYF.

The rearrangement uses TRBV18 and TRBJ2-1; 8 positions match TRBD1. This CDR3 has 18 amino acids. Germline-derived CDR1 and CDR2 are KGHSH and LQKENI. V lost 1 base to trimming and J lost 0 bases; unmatched junction nucleotides: 8. The CDR3 protein is CASSPRDRRNPSYNEQFF. The CDR3 DNA sequence: TGTGCCAGCTCACCACGGGACAGGCGAAACCCCTCCTACAATGAGCAGTTCTTC.